The clone carrying this T cell receptor (beta chain) has a count of ten or more. Its target is not known. This CDR3 region has 15 residues. V lost 1 base and J lost 5; bases outside the gene matches: 3. Germline-derived CDR1 and CDR2 are MGHDK and SYGVNS. This entry is derived from a study of CD8+CD57+ T cells in acquired aplastic anemia. In the study overall: Each DNA sample taken from sorted CD4+ and CD8+ cells came to about 3.2 ug on average.

Findings and caveats of the study: Significance was not reached for CD8+ Simpson's diversity between patients and controls. There were around 28 CD8+ CDR3 sequences that occurred in both patients and controls.

TCR beta VDJ and CDR3 profiling used genomic DNA as template. From the reads, TCRdb called clonotypes with MiXCR, one entry per CDR3 protein. The sample yields about 130,000 distinct CDR3 sequences, about 46% seen once. The receptor was isolated from a human donor in good health, serving as a control. Sequenced: sorted CD4+, CD8+, or CD8+CD57+ T cells (not recorded which) from PBMCs. The J gene is TRBJ1-4, the V gene TRBV25-1; 8 nucleotides match TRBD1. CDR3 amino acids: CASSEWGTGNEKLFF. DNA for the CDR3: TGTGCCAGCAGTGAATGGGGGACAGGAAATGAAAAACTGTTTTTT.